A single sample is the source of the 31 T cell receptor beta chains below, sequenced in a study of cytomegalovirus exposure and HLA in healthy donors. PCR primers comprised 60 Vbeta and 13 Jbeta primers. Libraries were prepared by immunoSEQ multiplex PCR; TCRdb keeps only in-frame clonotypes and omits some of them. The sample includes over 150,000 clones, roughly 74% of them seen just once. Sequenced sample: PBMCs. The receptor set was obtained from a young man in good health and CMV-seronegative.

This clone came up once. The chain links TRBV5-6 to TRBJ1-2, with unresolved D. The germline V gene encodes CDR1 SGHDT and CDR2 YYEEEE. This CDR3 is built from 14 residues. V shed 0 bases and J shed 0 bases, with 6 bases lying between them. The CDR3 sequence is CASSLEQPNYGYTF. The DNA for the CDR3 is TGTGCCAGCAGCTTGGAACAGCCTAACTATGGCTACACCTTC.

This chain joins TRBV19 and TRBJ2-1, with D possibly being TRBD1 (5 bases). The CDR3 extends over 16 amino acids. The V and J ends lost 1 base and 5 bases respectively, with 15 bases between them. Germline CDR1 is LNHDA and CDR2 is SQIVND (reference sequence). The CDR3 loop reads CASSIVGRASDNEQFF. CDR3 in DNA: TGTGCCAGTAGTATAGTAGGCAGGGCAAGTGACAATGAGCAGTTCTTC.

This clone was found once. This sequence joins TRBV5-1 and TRBJ1-2; TRBD1 matches 10 bases. The V gene's germline CDR1 is SGHRS and CDR2 YFSETQ. The CDR3 contains 17 residues. Trimming at V came to 5 bases and at J to 3 bases, leaving 13 bases not matched to a gene. This CDR3 is CASSWRTGGVLHYGYTF. CDR3 nucleotides: TGCGCCAGCAGTTGGAGGACAGGGGGTGTCTTGCACTATGGCTACACCTTC. The variable domain in full, with the rest retrieved from reference TRBV5-1 and TRBJ1-2, is KAGVTQTPRYLIKTRGQQVTLSCSPISGHRSVSWYQQTPGQGLQFLFEYFSETQRNKGNFPGRFSGRQFSNSRSEMNVSTLELGDSALYLCASSWRTGGVLHYGYTFGSGTRLTVV.

Comments on this clone: A junction end diverges from the germline sequence, so it may reflect a read error. The rearrangement links TRBV10-2 to TRBJ2-6, with TRBD1 as a possible D gene (5 bases). Germline V CDR1 and CDR2: WSHSY, SAAADI. CDR3 length: 19 residues. The chain's CDR3 is CASSEGVGYVVSGANGLTF. The CDR3 DNA sequence: TGCGCCAGCAGTGAAGGGGTGGGCTACGTGGTATCTGGGGCCAACGGCCTGACTTTC.

The rearrangement uses TRBV5-4 and TRBJ2-2; 10 bases fit TRBD2. CDR3 size: 20 residues. CDR1 SGHNT and CDR2 YYREEE come from the germline V gene (reference sequence). The trim removed 0 bases at V and 3 bases at J, leaving 14 bases unmatched. CDR3 bases: TGTGCCAGCAGCTTGGGGTGGCTAGCGGGGGCCTTTTGGGACACCGGGGAGCTGTTTTTT. Protein: CASSLGWLAGAFWDTGELFF. Looking up the rest from reference TRBV5-4 and TRBJ2-2 gives the full variable domain: ETGVTQSPTHLIKTRGQQVTLRCSSQSGHNTVSWYQQALGQGPQFIFQYYREEENGRGNFPPRFSGLQFPNYSSELNVNALELDDSALYLCASSLGWLAGAFWDTGELFFGEGSRLTVL.

The chain couples TRBV5-1 to TRBJ2-5; 13 positions match TRBD2. The CDR3 sequence is 18 residues long. Germline trimming cut 3 bases from V and 5 bases from J; bases unmatched to any gene: 13. Per germline, CDR1 SGHRS and CDR2 YFSETQ. CDR3 residues: CASSSTSTSGGPRETQYF. The CDR3 DNA sequence: TGCGCCAGCAGCTCGACCTCGACTAGCGGGGGGCCCAGGGAGACCCAGTACTTC. Combining the CDR3 with reference TRBV5-1 and TRBJ2-5 gives the whole variable domain KAGVTQTPRYLIKTRGQQVTLSCSPISGHRSVSWYQQTPGQGLQFLFEYFSETQRNKGNFPGRFSGRQFSNSRSEMNVSTLELGDSALYLCASSSTSTSGGPRETQYFGPGTRLLVL.

This clone has just a few counts. This chain links TRBV10-3 with TRBJ1-2; TRBD1 matches at 9 bases. The CDR3 length is 14 residues. Trimming removed 10 bases from V and 7 bases from J; junction bases left unmatched: 13. Germline V gene data show CDR1 as ENHRY and CDR2 as SYGVKD. CDR3 nucleotide sequence: TGTGCCACCGGAGCCGGGACAGGGTTGGGTGGCTACACCTTC. It encodes CATGAGTGLGGYTF.

This rearrangement joins TRBV7-8 to TRBJ2-5; possible D gene TRBD2, 5 bases. V lost 3 bases and J lost 7, with 15 bases in between. CDR1 and CDR2 from the germline V gene are SGHVS and FQNEAQ. The CDR3 is 14 amino acids. The CDR3 DNA reads TGTGCCAGCAGCTTGGGAAGTGTTGCGGGGACCCAGTACTTC. Protein sequence: CASSLGSVAGTQYF.

V is TRBV22-1 and J is TRBJ2-4; the table assigns TRBD2, which was not confirmed against the DNA. TRBV22-1 is an annotated pseudogene. This CDR3 contains 16 residues. CDR3 coding DNA: TGTCCTGGGAGCTCTATGCTCGGGTGCCTGCCAAACATTCAGTACTTC. It encodes CPGSSMLGCLPNIQYF.

In its sample, this clone was seen once. The chain has TRBV28 and TRBJ2-3, with D perhaps matching TRBD1 (6 bases). There are 10 residues in the CDR3. The V gene's germline CDR1 is MDHEN and CDR2 SYDVKM. V lost 9 bases to trimming and J lost 11 bases, with 12 bases between them. This CDR3 reads CARPLRGQYF. The CDR3 nucleotides are TGTGCCAGGCCACTCAGGGGGCAGTATTTT. Supplemented by reference TRBV28 and TRBJ2-3, the full variable domain reads DVKVTQSSRYLVKRTGEKVFLECVQDMDHENMFWYRQDPGLGLRLIYFSYDVKMKEKGDIPEGYSVSREKKERFSLILESASTNQTSMYLCARPLRGQYFGPGTRLTVL.

Details on this clone: A far more abundant clone sits one base away, making this likely a read error. The chain combines TRBV7-3 with TRBJ1-1, with no clear D. Germline CDR1 SGHTA, CDR2 FQGTGA. V gave up 5 bases and J gave up 1 base, with 8 bases separating them. The CDR3 contains 13 residues. For the CDR3, the DNA is TGTGCCAGCAGCCCTACGGGGAACACTGAAGCTTTCTTT. Amino acids: CASSPTGNTEAFF.

This rearrangement joins TRBV27 to TRBJ1-3, with TRBD1 identical over 7 bases. V lost 6 bases, J lost 0 bases, and 17 bases stayed unmatched. The CDR3 is made up of 19 amino acids. CDR1 MNHEY and CDR2 SMNVEV come from the germline V gene (reference sequence). CDR3 region: CASRPRGRGSPVSGNTIYF. The CDR3 nucleotides read TGTGCCAGCAGACCCCGGGGCAGGGGGAGCCCAGTCTCTGGAAACACCATATATTTT.

J is TRBJ2-7 and V is TRBV20-1; 7 bases fit TRBD1. The CDR3 consists of 11 residues. The V and J ends lost 5 bases and 4 bases, in that order; junction bases with no gene match: 2. Germline CDR1 and CDR2: DFQATT and SNEGSKA (reference sequence). Here the CDR3 reads CSAWDSYEQYF. The CDR3 DNA follows: TGCAGTGCTTGGGACAGTTACGAGCAGTACTTC.

This chain links TRBV2 with TRBJ2-5, with 11 bases identical to TRBD2. The length of the CDR3 is 15 residues. Germline V gene data show CDR1 as SNHLY and CDR2 as FYNNEI. V lost 1 base to trimming and J lost 7 bases; unmatched junction nucleotides: 5. The CDR3 loop reads CASSEGLAGLVTQYF. CDR3 sequence (DNA): TGTGCCAGCAGTGAAGGACTAGCGGGGCTGGTGACCCAGTACTTC.

The V and J genes are TRBV6-5 and TRBJ1-6, with unresolved D. The CDR3 runs to 14 residues. V lost 7 bases and J 9 bases, leaving 16 bases between the germline ends. In germline, CDR1 is MNHEY, CDR2 SVGAGI. CDR3 sequence: CASTSFTGGSPLHF. The CDR3 bases are TGTGCCAGCACCTCATTCACCGGTGGTTCACCCCTCCACTTT.

The chain carries TRBV19 and TRBJ2-7, with 7 bases lining up with TRBD1. The V gene end was trimmed by 3 bases and the J gene end by 2 bases; junction bases not matched to a gene: 7. Germline CDR1 is LNHDA and CDR2 is SQIVND (reference sequence). This CDR3 contains 15 residues. CDR3 bases: TGTGCCAGTAGTATTAGGCACAGGGGCCCCTACGAGCAGTACGTC. This gives the protein CASSIRHRGPYEQYV.

The gene calls are TRBV5-8 and TRBJ2-1; 12 bases fit TRBD2. The CDR3 has 15 residues. Germline V gene lookup returns CDR1 SGHTS and CDR2 YDEGEE. V lost 0 bases, J lost 10 bases, and 5 bases stayed unmatched. The CDR3 DNA reads TGTGCCAGCAGCTTGGCGACTAGCGGGGGTGGAGAGCAGTTCTTC. This encodes CASSLATSGGGEQFF.

This clone appeared once. The chain uses TRBV7-2 and TRBJ1-1, with 11 bases aligning to TRBD1. There are 14 residues in the CDR3. Germline trimming cut 6 bases from V and 5 bases from J; bases unmatched to any gene: 5. Germline assignment: CDR1 SGHTA and CDR2 FQGNSA. CDR3 protein: CASRDRGQITEAFF. In nucleotides, the CDR3 is TGTGCCAGCAGGGACAGGGGGCAAATTACTGAAGCTTTCTTT. The full variable domain, with the rest looked up from reference TRBV7-2 and TRBJ1-1, is GAGVSQSPSNKVTEKGKDVELRCDPISGHTALYWYRQSLGQGLEFLIYFQGNSAPDKSGLPSDRFSAERTGGSVSTLTIQRTQQEDSAVYLCASRDRGQITEAFFGQGTRLTVV.

This clone was counted a few times. The CDR3 protein is CASSPGADQPQHF. CDR3 DNA sequence: TGTGCCAGCAGCCCAGGGGCGGATCAGCCCCAGCATTTT. The rearrangement uses TRBV6-4 and TRBJ1-5; maybe TRBD1 (6 bases). Between the trimmed V and J ends, which lost 6 bases and 5 bases, there was a span of 11 bases. The CDR3 sequence is 13 residues long. Germline values: CDR1 MRHNA, CDR2 SNTAGT.

The chain joins TRBV27 to TRBJ2-1, with 9 bases identical to TRBD1. The CDR3 extends over 14 amino acids. From germline, CDR1 is MNHEY and CDR2 SMNVEV (reference sequence). The V and J ends lost 6 bases and 5 bases, in that order; junction bases with no gene match: 5. DNA for the CDR3: TGTGCCAGCAGACAAAACAGGGGGCACAATGAGCAGTTCTTC. It specifies CASRQNRGHNEQFF.

The chain employs TRBV5-8 and TRBJ2-3; possibly TRBD1 for D (5 bases). This CDR3 region has 17 residues. Deletions cut 3 bases from V and 0 bases from J, with 17 bases between. Germline CDR1 is SGHTS and CDR2 is YDEGEE. CDR3 DNA: TGTGCCAGCAGCTCATTCCCCGGACACCTTAGCACAGATACGCAGTATTTT. Protein product: CASSSFPGHLSTDTQYF.

This chain uses TRBV19 with TRBJ1-1, with 8 positions matching TRBD1. Germline trimming cut 4 bases from V and 1 base from J; bases unmatched to any gene: 5. The germline V gene has CDR1 LNHDA and CDR2 SQIVND (reference sequence). The CDR3 runs to 15 residues. The CDR3 sequence: CASSTTGTGNTEAFF. As DNA, the CDR3 is TGTGCCAGTAGTACCACCGGGACAGGGAACACTGAAGCTTTCTTT.

The rearrangement joins TRBV4-3 to TRBJ2-3; TRBD2 agrees at 9 bases. The CDR3 extends over 13 amino acids. The V gene's germline CDR1 is LGHNA and CDR2 YSLEER. With 3 bases clipped from V and 8 bases from J, the junction kept 3 bases outside the gene matches. The CDR3 DNA is TGCGCCAGCAGCCAGGCACTAGCGGGTACGCAGTATTTT. Its translation is CASSQALAGTQYF.

This chain joins TRBV27 and TRBJ2-2; tentative D call: TRBD1 (5 bases). Germline V lookup: CDR1 MNHEY, CDR2 SMNVEV (reference sequence). This CDR3 spans 13 amino acids. Trimming removed 7 bases at V and 5 bases at J, with 11 bases between. The CDR3 reads CASNIQGTGELFF. CDR3 nucleotides: TGTGCCAGCAACATCCAGGGTACCGGGGAGCTGTTTTTT.

This clone occurred a few times. The gene calls are TRBV27 and TRBJ1-1; the match to TRBD1 covers 8 bases. Germline CDR1 reads MNHEY; CDR2 reads SMNVEV (reference sequence). V lost 5 bases and J lost 11; bases outside the gene matches: 16. The CDR3 is 15 amino acids. The CDR3 sequence is CASSRRQGMENAAFF. CDR3 nucleotides: TGTGCCAGCAGTAGAAGACAGGGGATGGAGAACGCGGCTTTCTTT.

This chain links TRBV4-1 with TRBJ1-6, with D possibly matching TRBD1 (5 bases). Germline-derived CDR1 and CDR2 are MGHRA and YSYEKL. The CDR3 has 14 amino acids. V was trimmed by 1 base and J by 11 bases, leaving 12 bases between them. This CDR3 is CASSQAYPGPPLHF. The DNA for the CDR3 is TGCGCCAGCAGCCAAGCCTACCCAGGGCCACCCCTCCACTTT.

The rearrangement uses TRBV5-4 and TRBJ1-6, with TRBD1 identical over 8 bases. The ends lost 1 base at V and 10 bases at J; junction bases unmatched: 4. CDR1 and CDR2 from the germline V gene are SGHNT and YYREEE (reference sequence). The CDR3 runs 14 residues. CDR3 sequence reads: CASSLQGAGSPLHF. CDR3 DNA: TGTGCCAGCAGCTTGCAGGGGGCGGGATCACCCCTCCACTTT.

V usage is TRBV7-3 and J usage is TRBJ1-5; weak D call: TRBD1 (6 bases). V gave up 5 bases and J gave up 4 bases, with 12 bases separating them. CDR1 and CDR2 (germline): SGHTA, FQGTGA. CDR3 size: 14 residues. The CDR3 spells CASSHGGANQPQHF. CDR3 nucleotide sequence: TGTGCCAGCAGCCACGGGGGGGCGAATCAGCCCCAGCATTTT.

The chain joins TRBV19 to TRBJ1-6; D unclear. CDR1 is LNHDA and CDR2 is SQIVND in the germline V gene (reference sequence). The V end was cut by 3 bases, the J end by 10 bases, with 13 bases between. The CDR3 length is 14 residues. The DNA for the CDR3 is TGTGCCAGTAGTATGGTAGACTCGGTATCACCCCTCCACTTT. It is translated as CASSMVDSVSPLHF.

In its sample, this clone was seen once. The chain carries TRBV30 and TRBJ2-2; 8 positions match TRBD1. This CDR3 has 16 amino acids. With V trimmed by 4 bases and J by 1 base, 8 bases remained unmatched. In germline, CDR1 is GTSNPN, CDR2 SVGIG (reference sequence). CDR3: CAWTTTGTGNTGELFF. CDR3 in DNA: TGTGCCTGGACCACCACCGGGACAGGGAACACCGGGGAGCTGTTTTTT. The full variable domain, in which reference TRBV30 and TRBJ2-2 provide the parts outside the CDR3, is SQTIHQWPATLVQPVGSPLSLECTVEGTSNPNLYWYRQAAGRGLQLLFYSVGIGQISSEVPQNLSASRPQDRQFILSSKKLLLSDSGFYLCAWTTTGTGNTGELFFGEGSRLTVL.

This chain's CDR3 is CASSFEYQETQYF. CDR3 nucleotides: TGTGCCAGCAGTTTCGAGTACCAAGAGACCCAGTACTTC. The rearrangement uses TRBV27 and TRBJ2-5; unclear D gene. V gave up 3 bases and J gave up 0 bases, with 5 bases separating them. This CDR3 region has 13 residues. CDR1 and CDR2 (germline): MNHEY, SMNVEV (reference sequence).